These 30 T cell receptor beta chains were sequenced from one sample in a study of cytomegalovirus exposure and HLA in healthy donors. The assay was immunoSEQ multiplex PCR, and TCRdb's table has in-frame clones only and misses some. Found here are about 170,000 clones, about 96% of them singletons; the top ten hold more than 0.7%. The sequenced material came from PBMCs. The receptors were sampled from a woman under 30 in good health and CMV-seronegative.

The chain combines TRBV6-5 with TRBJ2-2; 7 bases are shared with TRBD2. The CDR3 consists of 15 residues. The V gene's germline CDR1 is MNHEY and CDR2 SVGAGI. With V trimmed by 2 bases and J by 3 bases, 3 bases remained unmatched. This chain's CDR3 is CASSYQRGHTGELFF. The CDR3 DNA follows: TGTGCCAGCAGTTACCAGCGGGGCCACACCGGGGAGCTGTTTTTT.

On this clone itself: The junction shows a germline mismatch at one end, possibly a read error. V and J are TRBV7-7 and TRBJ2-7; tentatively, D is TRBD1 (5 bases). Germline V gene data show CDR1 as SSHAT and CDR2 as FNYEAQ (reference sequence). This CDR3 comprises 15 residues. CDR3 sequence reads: CASSLGQGSSYEQYF. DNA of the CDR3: TGTGCTAGCAGCTTAGGGCAGGGCAGCTCCTACGAGCAGTACTTC.

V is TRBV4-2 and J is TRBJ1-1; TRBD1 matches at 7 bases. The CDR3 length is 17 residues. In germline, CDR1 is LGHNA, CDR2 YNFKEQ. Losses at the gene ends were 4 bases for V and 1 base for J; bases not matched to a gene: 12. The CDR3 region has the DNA TGTGCCAGCAGCCCCGGAGGGGGCCGAACAGCGAACACTGAAGCTTTCTTT. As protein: CASSPGGGRTANTEAFF.

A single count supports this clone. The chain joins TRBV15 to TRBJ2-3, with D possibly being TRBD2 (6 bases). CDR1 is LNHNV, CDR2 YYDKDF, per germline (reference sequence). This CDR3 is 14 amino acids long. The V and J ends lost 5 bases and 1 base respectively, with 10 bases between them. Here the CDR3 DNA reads TGTGCCACCAGCCGCCGGAGGGGCACAGATACGCAGTATTTT. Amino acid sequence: CATSRRRGTDTQYF. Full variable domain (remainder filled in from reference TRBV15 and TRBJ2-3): DAMVIQNPRYQVTQFGKPVTLSCSQTLNHNVMYWYQQKSSQAPKLLFHYYDKDFNNEADTPDNFQSRRPNTSFCFLDIRSPGLGDTAMYLCATSRRRGTDTQYFGPGTRLTVL.

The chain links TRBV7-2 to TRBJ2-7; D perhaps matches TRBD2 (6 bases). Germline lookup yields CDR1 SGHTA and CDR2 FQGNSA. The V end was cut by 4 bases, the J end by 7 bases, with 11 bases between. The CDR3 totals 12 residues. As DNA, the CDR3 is TGTGCCAGCAGCTCGGGACTTAGGGAGCAGTACTTC. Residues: CASSSGLREQYF.

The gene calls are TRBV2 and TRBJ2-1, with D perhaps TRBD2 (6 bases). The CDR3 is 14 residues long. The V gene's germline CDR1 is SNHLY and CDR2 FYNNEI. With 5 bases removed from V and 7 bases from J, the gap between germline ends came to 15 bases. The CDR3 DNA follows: TGTGCCAGCAGTCTGGGGGGATCTCGGAATGAGCAGTTCTTC. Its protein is CASSLGGSRNEQFF.

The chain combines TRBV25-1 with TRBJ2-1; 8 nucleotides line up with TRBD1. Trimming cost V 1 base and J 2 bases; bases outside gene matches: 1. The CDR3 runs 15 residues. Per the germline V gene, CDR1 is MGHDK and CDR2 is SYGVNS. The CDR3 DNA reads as TGTGCCAGCAGTGAATCAGGGGGCCCCTACAATGAGCAGTTCTTC. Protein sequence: CASSESGGPYNEQFF.

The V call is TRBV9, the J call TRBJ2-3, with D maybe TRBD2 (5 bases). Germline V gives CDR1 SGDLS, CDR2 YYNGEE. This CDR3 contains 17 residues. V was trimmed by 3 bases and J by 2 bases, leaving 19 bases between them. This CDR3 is CASSARYLERTTDTQYF. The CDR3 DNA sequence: TGTGCCAGCAGCGCAAGGTATTTAGAGCGGACCACAGATACGCAGTATTTT.

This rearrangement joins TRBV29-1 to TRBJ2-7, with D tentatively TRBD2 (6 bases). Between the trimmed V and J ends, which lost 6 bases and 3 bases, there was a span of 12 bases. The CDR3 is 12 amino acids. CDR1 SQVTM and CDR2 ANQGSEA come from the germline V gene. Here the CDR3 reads CSVGLSGYEQYF. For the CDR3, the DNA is TGCAGCGTGGGACTGTCGGGCTACGAGCAGTACTTC.

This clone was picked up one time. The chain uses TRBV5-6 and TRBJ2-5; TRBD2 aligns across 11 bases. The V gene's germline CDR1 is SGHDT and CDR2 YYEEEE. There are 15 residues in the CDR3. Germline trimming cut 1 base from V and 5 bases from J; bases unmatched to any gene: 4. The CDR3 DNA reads TGTGCCAGCAGCTTGCTCCTAGCGGGGGGTGAGACCCAGTACTTC. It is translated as CASSLLLAGGETQYF.

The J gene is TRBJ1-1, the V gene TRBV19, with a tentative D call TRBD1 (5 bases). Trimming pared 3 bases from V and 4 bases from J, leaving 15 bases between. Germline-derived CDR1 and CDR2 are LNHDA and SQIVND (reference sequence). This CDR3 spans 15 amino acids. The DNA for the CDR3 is TGTGCCAGTAGTATCGGAAATTCGGGGGGCACTGAAGCTTTCTTT. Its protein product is CASSIGNSGGTEAFF.

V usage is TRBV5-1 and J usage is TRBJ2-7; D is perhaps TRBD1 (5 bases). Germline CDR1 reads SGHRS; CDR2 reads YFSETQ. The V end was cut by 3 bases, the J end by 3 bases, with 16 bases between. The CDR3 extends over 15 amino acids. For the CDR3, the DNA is TGCGCCAGCAGCTCTGGACACCTGGGATTCTACGAGCAGTACTTC. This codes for CASSSGHLGFYEQYF.

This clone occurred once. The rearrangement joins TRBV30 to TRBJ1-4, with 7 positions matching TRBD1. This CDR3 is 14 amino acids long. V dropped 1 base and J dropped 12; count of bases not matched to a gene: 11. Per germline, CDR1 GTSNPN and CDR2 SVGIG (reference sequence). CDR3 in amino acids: CAWSAQQRTGELFF. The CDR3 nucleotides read TGTGCCTGGAGTGCCCAACAGCGAACAGGGGAACTGTTTTTT.

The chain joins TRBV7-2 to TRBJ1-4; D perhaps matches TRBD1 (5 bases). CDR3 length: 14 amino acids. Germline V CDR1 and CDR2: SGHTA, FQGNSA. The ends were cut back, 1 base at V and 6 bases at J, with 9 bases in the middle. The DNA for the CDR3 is TGTGCCAGCAGCTTAGACGGGGGAGATGAAAAACTGTTTTTT. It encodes CASSLDGGDEKLFF.

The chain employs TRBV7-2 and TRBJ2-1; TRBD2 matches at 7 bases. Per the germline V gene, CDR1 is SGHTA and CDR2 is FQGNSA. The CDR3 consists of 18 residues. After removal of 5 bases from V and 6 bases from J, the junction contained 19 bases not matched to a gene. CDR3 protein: CASSKQPTVERGSNEQFF. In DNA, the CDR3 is TGTGCCAGCAGCAAACAACCGACTGTCGAGCGGGGTTCCAATGAGCAGTTCTTC.

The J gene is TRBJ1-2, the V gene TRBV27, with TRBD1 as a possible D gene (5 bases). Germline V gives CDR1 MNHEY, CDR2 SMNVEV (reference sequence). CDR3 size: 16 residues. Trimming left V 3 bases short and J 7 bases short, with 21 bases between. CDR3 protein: CASSFRGGFSFGGYTF. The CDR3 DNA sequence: TGTGCCAGCAGTTTCCGGGGGGGTTTCTCGTTTGGTGGCTACACCTTC.

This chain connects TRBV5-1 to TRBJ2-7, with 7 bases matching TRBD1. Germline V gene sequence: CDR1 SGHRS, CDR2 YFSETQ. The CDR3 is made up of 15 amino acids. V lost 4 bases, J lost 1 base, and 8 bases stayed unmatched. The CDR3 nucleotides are TGCGCCAGCAGCCCCGGGACAGTAGAATCCTACGAGCAGTACTTC. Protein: CASSPGTVESYEQYF.

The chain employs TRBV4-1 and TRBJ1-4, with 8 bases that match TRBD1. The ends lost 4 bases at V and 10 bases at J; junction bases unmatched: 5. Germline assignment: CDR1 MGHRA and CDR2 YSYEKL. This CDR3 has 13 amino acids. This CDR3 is CASSRTGGGKLFF. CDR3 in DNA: TGCGCCAGCAGCCGAACAGGGGGAGGAAAACTGTTTTTT.

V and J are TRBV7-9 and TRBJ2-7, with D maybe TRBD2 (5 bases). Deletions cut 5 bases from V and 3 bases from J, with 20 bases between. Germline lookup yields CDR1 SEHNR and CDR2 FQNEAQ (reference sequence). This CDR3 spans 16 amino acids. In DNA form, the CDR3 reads TGTGCCAGCAGCCCGGATGCGTCCGTCACTAGCTACGAGCAGTACTTC. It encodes CASSPDASVTSYEQYF.

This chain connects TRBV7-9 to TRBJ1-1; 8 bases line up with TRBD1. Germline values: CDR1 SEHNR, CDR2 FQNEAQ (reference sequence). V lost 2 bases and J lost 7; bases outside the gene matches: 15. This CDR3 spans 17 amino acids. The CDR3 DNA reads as TGTGCCAGCAGCTTATGGGGCAGGGGGCGGCTAAATGATGAAGCTTTCTTT. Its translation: CASSLWGRGRLNDEAFF.

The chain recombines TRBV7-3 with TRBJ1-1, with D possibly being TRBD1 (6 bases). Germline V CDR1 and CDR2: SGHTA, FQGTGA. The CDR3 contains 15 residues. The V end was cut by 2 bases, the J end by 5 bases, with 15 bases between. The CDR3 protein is CASSLGTGLVTEAFF. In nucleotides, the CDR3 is TGTGCCAGCAGCTTAGGTACAGGGCTGGTGACTGAAGCTTTCTTT.

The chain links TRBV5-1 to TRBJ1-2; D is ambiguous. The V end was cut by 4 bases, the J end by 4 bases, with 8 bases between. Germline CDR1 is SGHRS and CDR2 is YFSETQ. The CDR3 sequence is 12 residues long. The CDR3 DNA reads TGCGCCAGCAGCAACAACAGCTATGGCTACACCTTC. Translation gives CASSNNSYGYTF.

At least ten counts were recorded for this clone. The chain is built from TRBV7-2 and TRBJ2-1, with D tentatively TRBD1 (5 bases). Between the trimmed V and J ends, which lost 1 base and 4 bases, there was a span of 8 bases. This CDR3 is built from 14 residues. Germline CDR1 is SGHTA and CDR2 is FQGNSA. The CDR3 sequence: CASSLDPGYNEQFF. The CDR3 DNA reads TGTGCCAGCAGCTTAGATCCAGGGTACAATGAGCAGTTCTTC.

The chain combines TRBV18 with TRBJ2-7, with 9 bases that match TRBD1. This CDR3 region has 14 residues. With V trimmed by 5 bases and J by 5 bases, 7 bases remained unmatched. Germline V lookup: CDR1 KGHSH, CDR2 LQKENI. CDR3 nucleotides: TGTGCCAGCTCATCCGGGACAGGGCTAGACGAGCAGTACTTC. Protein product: CASSSGTGLDEQYF.

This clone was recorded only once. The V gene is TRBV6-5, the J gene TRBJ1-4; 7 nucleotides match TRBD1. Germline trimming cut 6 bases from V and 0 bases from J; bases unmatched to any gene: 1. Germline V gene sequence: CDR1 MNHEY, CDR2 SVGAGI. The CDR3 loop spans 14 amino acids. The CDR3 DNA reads TGTGCCAGCAGGGGGACAGCAACTAATGAAAAACTGTTTTTT. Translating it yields CASRGTATNEKLFF.

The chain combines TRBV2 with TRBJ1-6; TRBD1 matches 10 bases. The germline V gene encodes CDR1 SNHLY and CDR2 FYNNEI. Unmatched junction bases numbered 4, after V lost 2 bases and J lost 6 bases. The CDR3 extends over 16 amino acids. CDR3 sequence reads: CASSEYGTGVNSPLHF. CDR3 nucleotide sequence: TGTGCCAGCAGTGAATATGGGACAGGGGTTAATTCACCCCTCCACTTT.

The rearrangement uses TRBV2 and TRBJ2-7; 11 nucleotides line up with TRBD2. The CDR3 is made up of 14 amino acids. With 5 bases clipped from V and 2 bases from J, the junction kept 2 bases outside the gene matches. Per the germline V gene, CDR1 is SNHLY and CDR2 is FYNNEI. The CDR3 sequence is CASSIAGGPYEQYF. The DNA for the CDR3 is TGTGCCAGCAGTATAGCGGGGGGGCCCTACGAGCAGTACTTC. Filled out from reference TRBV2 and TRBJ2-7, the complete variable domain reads EPEVTQTPSHQVTQMGQEVILRCVPISNHLYFYWYRQILGQKVEFLVSFYNNEISEKSEIFDDQFSVERPDGSNFTLKIRSTKLEDSAMYFCASSIAGGPYEQYFGPGTRLTVT.

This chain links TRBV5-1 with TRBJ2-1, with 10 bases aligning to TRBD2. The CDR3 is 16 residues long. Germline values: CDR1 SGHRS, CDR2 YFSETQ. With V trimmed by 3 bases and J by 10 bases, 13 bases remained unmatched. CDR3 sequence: CASSWGQAGGPGEQFF. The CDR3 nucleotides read TGCGCCAGCAGCTGGGGGCAAGCGGGGGGGCCGGGCGAGCAGTTCTTC.

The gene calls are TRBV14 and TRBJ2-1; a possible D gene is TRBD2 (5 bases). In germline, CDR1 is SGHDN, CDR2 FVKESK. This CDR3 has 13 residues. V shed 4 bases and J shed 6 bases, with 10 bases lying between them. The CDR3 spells CASSPGLLNEQFF. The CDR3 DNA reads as TGTGCCAGCAGCCCCGGACTGCTCAATGAGCAGTTCTTC.

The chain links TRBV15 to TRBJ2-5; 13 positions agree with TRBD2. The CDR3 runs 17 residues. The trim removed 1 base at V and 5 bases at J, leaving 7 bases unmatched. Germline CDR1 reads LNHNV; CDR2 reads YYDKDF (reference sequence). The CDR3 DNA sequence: TGTGCCACCAGCAGAGGACTAGCGGGGGGAGCTGGCGAGACCCAGTACTTC. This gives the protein CATSRGLAGGAGETQYF.